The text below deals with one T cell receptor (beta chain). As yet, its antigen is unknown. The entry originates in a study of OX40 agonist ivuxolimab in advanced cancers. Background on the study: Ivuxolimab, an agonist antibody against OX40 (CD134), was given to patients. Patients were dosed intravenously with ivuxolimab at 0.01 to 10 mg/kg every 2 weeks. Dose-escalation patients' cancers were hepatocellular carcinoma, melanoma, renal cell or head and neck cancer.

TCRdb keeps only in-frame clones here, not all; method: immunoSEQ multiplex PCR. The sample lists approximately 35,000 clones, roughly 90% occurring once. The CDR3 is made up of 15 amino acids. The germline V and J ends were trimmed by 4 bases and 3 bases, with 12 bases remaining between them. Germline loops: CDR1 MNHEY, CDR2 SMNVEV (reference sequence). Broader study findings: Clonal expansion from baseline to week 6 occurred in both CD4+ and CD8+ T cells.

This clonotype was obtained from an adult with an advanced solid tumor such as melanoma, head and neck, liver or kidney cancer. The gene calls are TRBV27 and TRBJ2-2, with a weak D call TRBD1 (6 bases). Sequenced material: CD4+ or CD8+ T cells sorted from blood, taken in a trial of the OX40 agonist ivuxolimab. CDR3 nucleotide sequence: TGTGCCAGCAGTTGGGGGCAGGGTTACACCGGGGAGCTGTTTTTT. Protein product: CASSWGQGYTGELFF.